This T cell receptor beta chain was obtained from a study of T cells in Graves' hyperthyroidism and ophthalmopathy (dated by TCRdb to about 2019). About the full investigation: Peripheral blood samples were taken at the time of initial diagnosis, prior to any treatment. TCR V-J signatures able to tell the groups apart were searched for in a discovery cohort of 90 to 100 patients, of whom roughly 42 had Graves' ophthalmopathy and roughly 59 had stable Graves' hyperthyroidism. Prospective prediction of ophthalmopathy was tested in an independent validation cohort of approximately 18 hyperthyroidism patients and 17 patients who later progressed to ophthalmopathy. The 95 to 100 discovery patients were divided at random into training and test sets in a 7:3 ratio. Thyroid tissue and blood T-cell repertoires from six Graves' hyperthyroidism patients were also compared in the study. After sampling, hyperthyroidism patients received methimazole starting at 30 mg daily, and ophthalmopathy patients received high-dose intravenous methylprednisolone. The paper describes TCR Vbeta CDR3 sequencing of 130 to 150 peripheral blood samples, made up of roughly 40 ophthalmopathy patients, 70 to 75 hyperthyroidism patients and some 17 progressor patients.

Study-wide findings and limitations: Most expanded thyroid clonotypes (frequency above 0.001) were also found in blood, which suggests that blood repertoires may mirror thyroid immune responses. A 13 V-J signature model separated ophthalmopathy from stable hyperthyroidism, with approximately 87% sensitivity and 81% to 82% specificity in cross-validation and 80%/75% in testing. In validation, the model predicted progression to ophthalmopathy with approximately 71% sensitivity and approximately 72% specificity, a median of roughly seven months before onset. Sample size was not statistically predetermined, and blinding of investigators to group allocation was not performed.

Amplification of TCR beta CDR3 regions was carried out from RNA transcripts. The TCR CDR3 was subjected to a first round of RT-PCR using the HTBI primer set and the Qiagen OneStep RT-PCR kit. Libraries were constructed in a second round of multiplex PCR, after which size selection and purification were carried out. The libraries were sequenced on an Illumina HiSeq2000 using paired-end 100 bp reads. The paper's processing steps were these. SOAPnuke was used to process the raw data, removing reads that contained adapters or uncalled bases, had a mean Phred below 15, or lacked an exact match to the constant primer or identifier. COPE v1.2.5 was used to merge the high-quality paired reads, and each unique nucleotide sequence was defined as a clonotype. Clonotypes were aligned to IMGT TRBV, TRBD and TRBJ reference segments using MiTCR v1.1. The analysis was restricted to V-J combinations with a frequency above 0.0001, which together covered 99% to 99.2% of the repertoires. The TCS score was defined as F50 (clonal expansion) divided by E x V (chaos), with BLOSUM62-based TCRdist calculated between CDR3 peptides within each V-J. Welch's t-statistics and random forest reduced 500 to 650 V-J features to 13, which were used in a naive Bayes classifier (R e1071). TCRdb reprocessing: public reads trimmed at Q25 with fastp, clones called with MiXCR, in-frame beta chains kept. Under each unique CDR3 protein, matching rows form one entry showing the most common genes and DNA. These V and J calls are TCRdb output, not the study's own analysis. The sample table holds fewer than 650,000 distinct CDR3 sequences, of which 14% were seen once. The ten largest clones add up to approximately 14% of the sample.

This clonotype was recorded at least ten times. Its antigen specificity is not known. There are no base qualities to consult, and no much larger clone falls within one base. Graves' hyperthyroidism was defined as stable when no progression to ophthalmopathy occurred over 18 months of follow-up. The hyperthyroidism patients were between 18 and 65 years old and newly diagnosed, with a disease duration of less than 2 months. Exclusion was applied to patients with uncontrolled infections, other autoimmune diseases, pregnancy or lactation. Diagnoses were established on the basis of clinical symptoms, serum thyroxine and TRAb, thyroid ultrasound, and orbital computed tomography. PBMCs were isolated from about 10 ml of fresh peripheral blood by Ficoll-Paque density gradient centrifugation. Trizol reagent was used to extract total RNA, and RNA quality was then checked on an Agilent 2100 Bioanalyzer. The CDR3 has 16 amino acids, counting the end cysteine and phenylalanine. Only the CDR3 region is kept as DNA, spanning 48 bases read in frame from base 1. V trim: 1 base; J trim: 7 bases; unmatched bases: 11. Per the germline V gene, SNHLY is the CDR1 and FYNNEI is the CDR2.

This TCR came from a middle-aged woman with Graves' hyperthyroidism. Sequencing was done on a sample of blood. The chain joins TRBV2 to TRBJ1-2; TRBD1 lines up with 8 middle nucleotides. Here the CDR3 is given as CASSEGLRQGAFGYTF. The bases are TGTGCCAGCAGTGAAGGGTTAAGGCAGGGGGCTTTTGGCTACACCTTC.